The clone carrying this T cell receptor (beta chain) was observed once. Antigen specificity is unknown. TCR beta rearrangements were amplified from peripheral blood genomic DNA. Per the germline V gene, CDR1 is DFQATT and CDR2 is SNEGSKA (reference sequence). This CDR3 is built from 16 residues. Trimming at V came to 3 bases and at J to 4 bases, leaving 13 bases not matched to a gene. This specimen belongs to a study of T cell repertoires in aging, cancer and after chemotherapy. Study as a whole: Donor ages fell into six groups from 30 or younger up to 70 or older. Whole-study results and caveats: No conclusions about immunological memory after chemotherapy can be drawn from the repertoire data. In each cancer cohort, median generation probability increased across chemotherapy, suggesting thymic output rebounded. Compared with age-matched healthy donors, untreated hematological or solid cancer patients showed higher blood TCR clonality.

TRB rearrangements spanning V, D and J were amplified using mixed TRB-A/B primers. Each CDR3 protein gets one entry after TCRdb re-called the multiplex PCR reads with MiXCR. The sample shows about 6,700 distinct CDR3 sequences, approximately 57% of them seen only once. Source material: blood. The source of this sequence is a human donor with a solid tumor. This chain joins TRBV20-1 and TRBJ2-3; 7 nucleotides agree with TRBD2. CDR3 in amino acids: CSASTPGGNAPDTQYF. The CDR3, as DNA: TGCAGTGCTAGTACCCCCGGGGGGAACGCCCCAGATACGCAGTATTTT.